This T cell receptor (beta chain) was retrieved from a study of regulatory T cells in long-lasting Graves disease. Notes on the study in general: More public clonotypes were shared by persistent patients (fewer than 3,000) than by new patients (roughly 930). Persistent disease preferred TRBV28, TRBJ1-2 and TRBJ2-5; new disease, TRBV20-1 and TRBJ2-1. Persistent Graves' patients showed less TCR diversity than newly diagnosed patients showed.

In germline, CDR1 is MNHEY, CDR2 SMNVEV (reference sequence). CDR3 length: 15 residues. With 6 bases removed from V and 5 bases from J, the gap between germline ends came to 19 bases. Investigators prepared the TCR beta libraries by applying iRepertoire HTBI primers and Arm-PCR of CDR3 regions. In the study's own analysis: Identified segments across samples numbered about 60 TRBV and 14 to 15 TRBJ. Each CDR3 protein is one row after TCRdb ran MiXCR on the multiplex PCR reads. It is TCRdb's table, rather than the study itself, that gives the V and J calls and clone size. The repertoire has some 600,000 distinct CDR3 sequences, 15% to 20% of them found once; the top ten carry 12%. Time point described: newly diagnosed GD, antithyroid drugs for less than 3 months. RNA from PBMCs was the source of the TCR library. As for this clonotype: What it binds is not known.

These same data were also listed under a study on T cells in Graves' hyperthyroidism and ophthalmopathy.

The sequencing used peripheral blood mononuclear cells (PBMCs), collected at new diagnosis, from a patient treated with antithyroid drugs. The TCR originated in a man aged 18-30 years with Graves disease. This chain connects TRBV27 to TRBJ2-5; D is perhaps TRBD1 or TRBD2 (6 bases each). Here the CDR3 reads CASSWTGAPGETQYF. CDR3 nucleotide sequence: TGTGCCAGCAGCTGGACGGGGGCCCCTGGGGAGACCCAGTACTTC.